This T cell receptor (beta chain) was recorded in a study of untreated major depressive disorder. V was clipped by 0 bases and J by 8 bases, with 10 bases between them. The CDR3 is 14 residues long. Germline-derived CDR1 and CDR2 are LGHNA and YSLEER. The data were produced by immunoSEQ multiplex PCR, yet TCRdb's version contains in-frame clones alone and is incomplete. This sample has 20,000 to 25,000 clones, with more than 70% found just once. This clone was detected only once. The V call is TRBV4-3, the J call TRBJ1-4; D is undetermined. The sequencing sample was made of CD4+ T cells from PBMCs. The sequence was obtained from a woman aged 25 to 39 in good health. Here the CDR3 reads CASSQDYTGEKLFF. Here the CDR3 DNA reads TGCGCCAGCAGCCAAGATTACACCGGGGAAAAACTGTTTTTT.